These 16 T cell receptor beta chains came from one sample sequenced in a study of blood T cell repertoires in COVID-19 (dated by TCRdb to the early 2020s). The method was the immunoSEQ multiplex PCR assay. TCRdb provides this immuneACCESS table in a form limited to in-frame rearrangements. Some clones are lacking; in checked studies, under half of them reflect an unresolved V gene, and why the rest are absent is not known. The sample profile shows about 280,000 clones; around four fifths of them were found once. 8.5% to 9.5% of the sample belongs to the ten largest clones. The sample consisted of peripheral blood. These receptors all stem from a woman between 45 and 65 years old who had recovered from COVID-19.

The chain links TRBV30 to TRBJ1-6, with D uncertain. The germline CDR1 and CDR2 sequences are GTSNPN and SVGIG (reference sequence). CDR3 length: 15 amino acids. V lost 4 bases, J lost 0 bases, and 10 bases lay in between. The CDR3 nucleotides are TGTGCCTGGACCTTACAGAGCTCCTATAATTCACCCCTCCACTTT. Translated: CAWTLQSSYNSPLHF.

CDR3 protein: CASSVWDRGNYGYTF. Written as DNA, the CDR3 is TGTGCCAGCAGCGTATGGGATCGGGGGAACTATGGCTACACCTTC. This chain uses TRBV9 with TRBJ1-2, with D tentatively TRBD1 (5 bases). Trimming stripped 1 base from V and 2 bases from J, with 12 bases between. CDR3 length: 15 amino acids. From germline, CDR1 is SGDLS and CDR2 YYNGEE.

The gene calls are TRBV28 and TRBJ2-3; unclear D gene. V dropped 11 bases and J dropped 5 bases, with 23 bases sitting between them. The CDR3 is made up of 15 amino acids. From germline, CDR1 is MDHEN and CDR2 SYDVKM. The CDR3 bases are TGTGCCCAAAGTCGCGGAACGATAGGAAAAGATACGCAGTATTTT. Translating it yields CAQSRGTIGKDTQYF.

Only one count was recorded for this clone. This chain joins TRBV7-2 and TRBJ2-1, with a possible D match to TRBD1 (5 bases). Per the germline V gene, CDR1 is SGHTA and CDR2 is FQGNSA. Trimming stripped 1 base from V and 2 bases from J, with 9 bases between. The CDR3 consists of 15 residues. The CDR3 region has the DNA TGTGCCAGCAGCTTAGAGGGGTTGACCTACAATGAGCAGTTCTTC. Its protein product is CASSLEGLTYNEQFF.

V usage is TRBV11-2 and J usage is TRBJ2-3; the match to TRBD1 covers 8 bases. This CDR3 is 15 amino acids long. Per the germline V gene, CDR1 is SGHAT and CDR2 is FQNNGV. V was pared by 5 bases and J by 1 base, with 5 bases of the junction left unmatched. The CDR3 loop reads CASSPGGLGTDTQYF. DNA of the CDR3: TGTGCCAGCAGCCCAGGGGGCTTGGGCACAGATACGCAGTATTTT.

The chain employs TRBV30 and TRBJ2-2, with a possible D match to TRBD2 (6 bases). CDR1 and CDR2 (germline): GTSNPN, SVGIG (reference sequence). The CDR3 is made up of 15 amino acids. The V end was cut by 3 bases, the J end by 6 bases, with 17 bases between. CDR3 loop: CAWRQTGAFAGELFF. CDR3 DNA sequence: TGTGCCTGGAGACAAACGGGAGCGTTCGCCGGGGAGCTGTTTTTT.

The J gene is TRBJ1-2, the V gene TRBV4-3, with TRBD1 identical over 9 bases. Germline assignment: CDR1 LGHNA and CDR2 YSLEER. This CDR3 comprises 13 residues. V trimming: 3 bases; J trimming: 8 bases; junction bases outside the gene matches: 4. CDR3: CASSQNRGQGYTF. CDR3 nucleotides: TGCGCCAGCAGCCAGAACAGGGGGCAAGGCTACACCTTC.

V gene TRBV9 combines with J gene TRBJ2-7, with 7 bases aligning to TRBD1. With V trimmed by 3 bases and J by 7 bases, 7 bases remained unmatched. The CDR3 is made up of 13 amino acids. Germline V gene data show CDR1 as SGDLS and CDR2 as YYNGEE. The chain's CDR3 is CASSGTGDWEQYF. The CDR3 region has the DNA TGTGCCAGCAGCGGTACAGGGGATTGGGAGCAGTACTTC.

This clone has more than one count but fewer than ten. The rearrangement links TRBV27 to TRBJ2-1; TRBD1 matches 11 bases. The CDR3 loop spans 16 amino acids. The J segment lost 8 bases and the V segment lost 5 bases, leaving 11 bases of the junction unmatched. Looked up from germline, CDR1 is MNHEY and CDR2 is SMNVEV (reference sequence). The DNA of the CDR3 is TGTGCCAGCAGTCTAGATCCGGGACAGGGGGGGGATGAGCAGTTCTTC. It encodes CASSLDPGQGGDEQFF.

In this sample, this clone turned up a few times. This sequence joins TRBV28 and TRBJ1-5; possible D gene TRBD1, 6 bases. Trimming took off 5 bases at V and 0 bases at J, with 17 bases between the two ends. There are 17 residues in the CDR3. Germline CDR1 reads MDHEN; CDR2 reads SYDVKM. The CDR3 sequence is CASSPQGWTYSNQPQHF. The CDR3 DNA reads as TGTGCCAGCAGTCCACAGGGATGGACCTATAGCAATCAGCCCCAGCATTTT.

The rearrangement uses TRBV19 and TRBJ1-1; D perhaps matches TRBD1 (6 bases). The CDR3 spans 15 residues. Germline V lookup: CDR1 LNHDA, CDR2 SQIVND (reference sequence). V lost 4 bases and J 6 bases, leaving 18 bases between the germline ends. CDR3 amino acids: CASSTPRGAKAEAFF. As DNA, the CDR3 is TGTGCCAGTAGTACCCCGCGGGGGGCGAAGGCTGAAGCTTTCTTT.

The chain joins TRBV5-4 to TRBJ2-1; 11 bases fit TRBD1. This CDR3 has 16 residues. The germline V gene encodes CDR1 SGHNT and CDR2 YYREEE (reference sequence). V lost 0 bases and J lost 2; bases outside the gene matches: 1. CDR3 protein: CASSLGGQGAYNEQFF. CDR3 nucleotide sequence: TGTGCCAGCAGCTTGGGGGGACAGGGGGCCTACAATGAGCAGTTCTTC.

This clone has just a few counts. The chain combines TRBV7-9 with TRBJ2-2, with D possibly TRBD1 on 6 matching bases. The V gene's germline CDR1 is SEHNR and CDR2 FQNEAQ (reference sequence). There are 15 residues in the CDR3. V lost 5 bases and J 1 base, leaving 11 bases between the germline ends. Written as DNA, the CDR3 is TGTGCCAGCAGCCCCGGGACACTGAACACCGGGGAGCTGTTTTTT. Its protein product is CASSPGTLNTGELFF.

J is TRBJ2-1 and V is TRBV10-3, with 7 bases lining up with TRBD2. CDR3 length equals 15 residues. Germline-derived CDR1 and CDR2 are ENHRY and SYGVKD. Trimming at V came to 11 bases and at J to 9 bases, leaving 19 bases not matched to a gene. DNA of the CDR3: TGTGCCGGGGGGGAAGGACTAGGTTCGAGGGGTGAGCAGTTCTTC. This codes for CAGGEGLGSRGEQFF.

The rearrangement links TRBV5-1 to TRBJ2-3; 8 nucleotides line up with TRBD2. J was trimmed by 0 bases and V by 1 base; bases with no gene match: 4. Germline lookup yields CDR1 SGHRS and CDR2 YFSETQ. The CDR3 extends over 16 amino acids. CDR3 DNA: TGCGCCAGCAGCTTGATTCGCGGGGGGAGCACAGATACGCAGTATTTT. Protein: CASSLIRGGSTDTQYF.

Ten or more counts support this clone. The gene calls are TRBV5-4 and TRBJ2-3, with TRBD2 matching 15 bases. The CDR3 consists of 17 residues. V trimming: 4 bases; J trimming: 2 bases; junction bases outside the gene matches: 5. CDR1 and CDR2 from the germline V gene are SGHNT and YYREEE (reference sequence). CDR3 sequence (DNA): TGTGCCAGCAGCCCTCGGACTAGCGGGGGGGTCACAGATACGCAGTATTTT. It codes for CASSPRTSGGVTDTQYF.